The clone carrying this T cell receptor (beta chain) was detected ten times or more. Its antigen is undetermined. The germline gives CDR1 LGHDT, CDR2 YNNKEL (reference sequence). The CDR3 has 14 residues. V was trimmed by 4 bases and J by 6 bases, leaving 15 bases between them. This sample was included in a study of blood T cells in healthy people across ages. Findings and limits, study-wide: Measured against age, TCR beta diversity per million T cells decreased in a roughly linear manner.

Primers used in a second PCR of about 6 to 11 cycles were a sample-barcoded 5' primer and a J-beta primer mix. TCRdb analysed the 5' RACE reads with MiXCR anew, one entry per CDR3 protein. This repertoire shows approximately 900,000 distinct CDR3 sequences, about 29% found once; its top ten account for more than 8.5%. This same sample was also part of a study on T cells of mothers and their children. That work adds: Regardless of relatedness, pairs show thymic selection shaping TCR recombination output in a similar manner. Related pairs of mothers and children showed slightly higher, non-significant overlap versus unrelated pairs. T cell clones that were persistent and microchimeric went undetected.

This sequence originates from a woman aged 40 to 55 in good health. The sequencing sample was made of blood. The rearrangement links TRBV3-1 to TRBJ2-5; D unclear. CDR3 amino acids: CASSRPASLKTQYF. In DNA, the CDR3 is TGTGCCAGCAGCCGCCCCGCGAGTTTAAAGACCCAGTACTTC.